This record covers a single T cell receptor beta chain. Some clones are missing from TCRdb's copy, which holds only in-frame ones; the method was immunoSEQ multiplex PCR. Of about 130,000 clones listed, approximately 83% are singletons. The data were taken from a study of blood T cell repertoires in COVID-19. Across the whole study: From T cells, B-cell-depleted T cells, or PBMCs came the material, which was cDNA or gDNA.

Germline CDR1 and CDR2: LNHDA and SQIVND (reference sequence). This CDR3 contains 15 residues. Trimming stripped 2 bases from V and 2 bases from J, with 13 bases between. Material for sequencing was peripheral blood. The sequence was obtained from a man in his sixties with acute or convalescent COVID-19. The rearrangement links TRBV19 to TRBJ2-7; D is possibly TRBD2 (5 bases). CDR3 DNA: TGTGCCAGTAGTATAAGGCGAGGGCAGACCTACGAGCAGTACTTC. Protein sequence: CASSIRRGQTYEQYF.